This passage covers 6 T cell receptor beta chains from one sample sequenced in a study of shared clonotypes between healthy human individuals. Naive CD8 populations comprised CD45RO-negative cells positively selected for CCR7, excluding terminally differentiated effector memory CD45RA+ cells. Using immunoSEQ multiplex PCR, the repertoire was profiled, and TCRdb retains in-frame clones only, with some absent. This repertoire shows about 2.1 million clones, roughly 95% found once; its top ten account for about 1.6%. Sequencing was done on a sample of naive CD8+ T cells from PBMCs. These receptor sequences come from a man between 18 and 35 years old in good health. Some clones in this sample may be carry-over from other donors' samples.

CDR3 sequence: CASSQRRGQGIYEQYF. The DNA of the CDR3 is TGTGCCAGCTCACAACGCCGGGGACAGGGGATTTACGAGCAGTACTTC. The J gene is TRBJ2-7, the V gene TRBV18; 10 positions agree with TRBD1. Germline values: CDR1 KGHSH, CDR2 LQKENI. CDR3 size: 16 residues. J gave up 4 bases and V 4 bases, and 10 bases lay outside the gene matches.

The chain links TRBV6-1 to TRBJ2-6; D not certain. Germline V lookup: CDR1 MNHNS, CDR2 SASEGT. Trimming shortened V by 5 bases and J by 4 bases, and 12 bases separated the two germline ends. The CDR3 covers 15 residues. The chain's CDR3 is CASSSVISGANVLTF. CDR3 in DNA: TGTGCCAGCAGTTCCGTGATTTCAGGGGCCAACGTCCTGACTTTC.

This chain uses TRBV5-1 with TRBJ2-7, with D hard to call. With 4 bases removed from V and 6 bases from J, the gap between germline ends came to 14 bases. The CDR3 sequence is 13 residues long. The germline CDR1 and CDR2 sequences are SGHRS and YFSETQ. CDR3 region: CASSLLKPFEQYF. The CDR3, as DNA: TGCGCCAGCAGCCTACTTAAGCCCTTCGAGCAGTACTTC.

The rearrangement uses TRBV11-1 and TRBJ2-3, with D hard to call. CDR1 SGHAT and CDR2 FQDESV come from the germline V gene (reference sequence). The V end was cut by 5 bases, the J end by 2 bases, with 14 bases between. The CDR3 sequence is 15 residues long. CDR3 sequence reads: CASSATPAATDTQYF. CDR3 in DNA: TGTGCCAGCAGCGCCACCCCTGCAGCCACAGATACGCAGTATTTT.

This clone has more than one count but fewer than ten. The chain recombines TRBV5-1 with TRBJ2-1; D call uncertain. Germline V gene lookup returns CDR1 SGHRS and CDR2 YFSETQ. With 3 bases removed from V and 2 bases from J, the gap between germline ends came to 6 bases. This CDR3 has 13 amino acids. The CDR3 bases are TGCGCCAGCAGCTGGACGACCTACAATGAGCAGTTCTTC. It specifies CASSWTTYNEQFF.

The V and J genes are TRBV19 and TRBJ2-2, with TRBD2 as a possible D gene (5 bases). V was cut by 2 bases and J by 0 bases, with 19 bases left in between. CDR3 length equals 19 residues. Per the germline V gene, CDR1 is LNHDA and CDR2 is SQIVND (reference sequence). CDR3 sequence: CASSITVFVGSANTGELFF. The CDR3 region has the DNA TGTGCCAGTAGTATAACCGTTTTTGTAGGGAGCGCGAACACCGGGGAGCTGTTTTTT.